The 14 T cell receptor beta chains below come from one sample, sequenced in a study of cytomegalovirus exposure and HLA in healthy donors. Assay: immunoSEQ multiplex PCR; the TCRdb copy retains only in-frame clones and omits some. Counted here are around 140,000 clones, roughly 87% occurring once; the ten biggest clones make up 3.5% to 5%. Input material: PBMCs. Receptors were obtained from a man aged 18-30 years in good health and CMV-seropositive.

V is TRBV6-1 and J is TRBJ1-2; TRBD1 aligns across 8 bases. The V gene's germline CDR1 is MNHNS and CDR2 SASEGT. The CDR3 spans 15 residues. Trimming took 1 base from V and 4 from J; bases not matched to a gene: 5. This chain's CDR3 is CASSEDGQGPYGYTF. The CDR3 nucleotides are TGTGCCAGCAGTGAAGATGGACAGGGCCCCTATGGCTACACCTTC.

The chain recombines TRBV28 with TRBJ1-3; the D gene is possibly TRBD1 (6 bases). Germline V gene lookup returns CDR1 MDHEN and CDR2 SYDVKM. The CDR3 extends over 13 amino acids. The V end was cut by 6 bases, the J end by 9 bases, with 15 bases between. The CDR3 protein is CASREQGGSTIYF. The CDR3 nucleotides are TGTGCCAGCAGAGAACAGGGCGGCAGCACCATATATTTT.

This clone was recorded only once. This chain links TRBV5-1 with TRBJ2-1; maybe TRBD2 (6 bases). This CDR3 is 15 amino acids long. Germline CDR1 is SGHRS and CDR2 is YFSETQ. Trimming removed 4 bases at V and 6 bases at J, with 17 bases between. The CDR3 reads CASSLDSPGVNEQFF. The DNA of the CDR3 is TGCGCCAGCAGCCTCGACAGCCCGGGGGTCAATGAGCAGTTCTTC.

The chain uses TRBV6-1 and TRBJ1-1; a weak D match, TRBD1 (5 bases). This CDR3 has 13 residues. Trimming left V 10 bases short and J 4 bases short, with 16 bases between. Germline CDR1 is MNHNS and CDR2 is SASEGT. CDR3 DNA sequence: TGTGCCACCACCAGGGAACCCGGCACTGAAGCTTTCTTT. It is translated as CATTREPGTEAFF.

This sequence joins TRBV18 and TRBJ1-2, with D uncertain. The CDR3 is made up of 13 amino acids. V was trimmed by 2 bases and J by 5 bases, leaving 9 bases between them. Germline V gives CDR1 KGHSH, CDR2 LQKENI. The CDR3 loop is CASSPEMNYGYTF. In DNA, the CDR3 is TGTGCCAGCTCACCAGAGATGAATTATGGCTACACCTTC.

The rearrangement joins TRBV4-1 to TRBJ1-1; 7 bases are a match to TRBD1. V shed 3 bases, J shed 2 bases, and the junction held 6 bases outside the gene matches. This CDR3 has 15 residues. The germline V gene has CDR1 MGHRA and CDR2 YSYEKL. This chain's CDR3 is CASSHYRQGNTEAFF. CDR3 coding DNA: TGCGCCAGCAGCCACTACCGACAGGGAAACACTGAAGCTTTCTTT.

The DNA for the CDR3 is TGTGCCAGCAGTGGGGGCAGCAAAAACATTCAGTACTTC. Its protein product is CASSGGSKNIQYF. V and J are TRBV5-4 and TRBJ2-4; D perhaps matches TRBD1 (6 bases). The germline gives CDR1 SGHNT, CDR2 YYREEE (reference sequence). V lost 5 bases to trimming and J lost 3 bases, with 9 bases between them. This CDR3 spans 13 amino acids.

The rearrangement joins TRBV5-5 to TRBJ1-3, with a weak D call TRBD1 (5 bases). The V and J ends lost 3 bases and 7 bases respectively, with 11 bases between them. The germline V gene encodes CDR1 SGHKS and CDR2 YYEKEE (reference sequence). CDR3 size: 13 residues. The CDR3 here is CASSSGTVNTIYF. In nucleotides, the CDR3 is TGTGCCAGCAGCTCCGGGACTGTCAACACCATATATTTT.

This chain links TRBV7-6 with TRBJ1-1, with a weak D call TRBD1 (5 bases). The CDR3 contains 15 residues. Trimming stripped 5 bases from V and 3 bases from J, with 16 bases between. Looked up from germline, CDR1 is SGHVS and CDR2 is FNYEAQ. CDR3 coding DNA: TGTGCCAGCAGCCTGGACGCCGGAGGGGACACTGAAGCTTTCTTT. Translating gives CASSLDAGGDTEAFF.

CDR3 nucleotides: TGTGCCAGCAGCGGGGATACCTACAATGAGCAGTTCTTC. It yields the protein CASSGDTYNEQFF. This rearrangement joins TRBV6-5 to TRBJ2-1, with a weak D call TRBD2 (5 bases). CDR1 and CDR2 (germline): MNHEY, SVGAGI. The germline V and J ends were trimmed by 6 bases and 2 bases, with 8 bases remaining between them. The CDR3 is 13 residues long.

The sample holds one count of this clone. J is TRBJ1-2 and V is TRBV6-4; 9 nucleotides align to TRBD1. The CDR3 has 15 residues. Looked up from germline, CDR1 is MRHNA and CDR2 is SNTAGT. J was trimmed by 7 bases and V by 3 bases; bases with no gene match: 9. The CDR3 sequence is CASSEQGASAAGYTF. The CDR3 DNA reads TGTGCCAGCAGTGAACAGGGGGCATCAGCCGCTGGCTACACCTTC.

V is TRBV6-6 and J is TRBJ1-4; 10 positions agree with TRBD1. V shed 6 bases, J shed 8 bases, and the junction held 3 bases outside the gene matches. This CDR3 is built from 13 residues. Germline-derived CDR1 and CDR2 are MNHNY and SVGAGI (reference sequence). CDR3 bases: TGTGCCAGCAGCGACAGGGGGCGGGAAAAACTGTTTTTT. Translation gives CASSDRGREKLFF.

The chain recombines TRBV25-1 with TRBJ2-2, with D possibly matching TRBD2 (5 bases). Germline-derived CDR1 and CDR2 are MGHDK and SYGVNS. CDR3 length: 14 residues. V lost 6 bases and J lost 2, with 10 bases in between. This CDR3 is CASRARGNTGELFF. CDR3 nucleotide sequence: TGTGCCAGCAGAGCCCGGGGTAACACCGGGGAGCTGTTTTTT.

The chain carries TRBV28 and TRBJ1-1, with 7 bases lining up with TRBD1. Germline V gene lookup returns CDR1 MDHEN and CDR2 SYDVKM. Trimming took 10 bases from V and 4 from J; bases not matched to a gene: 15. This CDR3 comprises 15 residues. CDR3 DNA sequence: TGTGCCATCGTCCGGGGACAGTCATGGAGCACTGAAGCTTTCTTT. It specifies CAIVRGQSWSTEAFF.